This T cell receptor (beta chain) came from a study of blood T cell repertoires in COVID-19. The wider study: Researchers got acute and convalescent COVID-19 samples from the United States, Italy and Spain. T cells, B-cell-depleted T cells, or PBMCs provided the cDNA or gDNA that served as material.

V gave up 4 bases and J gave up 4 bases, with 6 bases separating them. Germline lookup yields CDR1 DFQATT and CDR2 SNEGSKA (reference sequence). The CDR3 is made up of 11 amino acids. In the study's own analysis: Reference gene primer amplification gave estimated nucleated cell counts. Generated by immunoSEQ multiplex PCR, the TCRdb table keeps only in-frame clones and is missing some. That table is the source of V, J and clone size, and D and trimming were worked out from the DNA. The repertoire holds about 140,000 clones, approximately 89% seen once, with around 1.6% in the top ten. Material: peripheral blood. The rearrangement uses TRBV20-1 and TRBJ2-3, with a weak D call TRBD2 (5 bases). This TCR was sampled from a human donor in a cohort sampled during active COVID-19. The CDR3 DNA sequence: TGCAGTGCTACGAGGGCAGATACGCAGTATTTT. Translating gives CSATRADTQYF.